Listed here are 29 T cell receptor beta chains from one sample, sequenced in a study of CD8 T cells in ankylosing spondylitis (dated 2017 in TCRdb). Results the study describes overall, beyond this receptor: Blood from ankylosing spondylitis patients appeared to be characterized by a TCR beta motif made up of about 8 highly homologous amino acid variants.

Libraries were built with 5' RACE. The data were produced on an Illumina HiSeq 2500. TCRdb applied fastp at Q25 and MiXCR to the public reads, then kept only in-frame beta chains. A single entry per CDR3 protein holds the most common genes and DNA from its merged rows. This sample is represented by under 950,000 distinct CDR3 sequences; under 20% of them were singletons. The top ten clonotypes cover under 20% of the sample. Antigens of these TCRs are unknown. Sequences were obtained from blood, either unsorted or a sorted T cell fraction (not recorded which). The receptors derive from a male donor with ankylosing spondylitis.

The chain combines TRBV6-5 with TRBJ2-2, with unresolved D. The CDR3 consists of 17 residues. The V end lost 0 bases, the J end lost 4 bases, and 15 bases lay between the germline ends. CDR1 is MNHEY, CDR2 SVGAGI, per germline. The chain's CDR3 is CASSYSIIGMGTGELFF. As DNA, the CDR3 is TGTGCCAGCAGTTACTCGATTATAGGGATGGGCACCGGGGAGCTGTTTTTT.

In this sample, this clonotype turned up a few times. The chain combines TRBV2 with TRBJ2-3, with 12 positions matching TRBD2. The CDR3 runs to 16 residues. V dropped 5 bases and J dropped 2; count of bases not matched to a gene: 5. Germline V gene data show CDR1 as SNHLY and CDR2 as FYNNEI. The CDR3 reads CASSLTSGGLTDTQYF. As DNA, the CDR3 is TGTGCCAGCAGTCTCACTAGCGGGGGGCTCACAGATACGCAGTATTTT.

The chain joins TRBV19 to TRBJ2-7; 7 bases map to TRBD1. The CDR3 runs to 15 residues. Trimming removed 1 base from V and 3 bases from J; junction bases left unmatched: 6. The germline CDR1 and CDR2 sequences are LNHDA and SQIVND (reference sequence). CDR3 region: CASSIVARDSYEQYF. Here the CDR3 DNA reads TGTGCCAGTAGTATAGTCGCTCGGGACAGCTACGAGCAGTACTTC.

This clonotype was seen ten or more times. The J gene is TRBJ2-1, the V gene TRBV7-9; tentative D call: TRBD2 (6 bases). Trimming stripped 5 bases from V and 3 bases from J, with 17 bases between. The germline V gene has CDR1 SEHNR and CDR2 FQNEAQ (reference sequence). The CDR3 contains 16 residues. For the CDR3, the DNA is TGTGCCAGCAGCGCTCCCCCAGGGCGGGACTACAATGAGCAGTTCTTC. It yields the protein CASSAPPGRDYNEQFF.

J is TRBJ2-5 and V is TRBV6-2 or TRBV6-3; no clear D gene. Per germline, CDR1 MNHEY and CDR2 SVGEGT. This CDR3 contains 12 residues. The germline V and J ends were trimmed by 3 bases and 4 bases, with 6 bases remaining between them. The CDR3 loop is CASSYWTETQYF. The CDR3 coding sequence is TGTGCCAGCAGTTATTGGACAGAGACCCAGTACTTC.

The rearrangement joins TRBV19 to TRBJ1-2; D call uncertain. Germline values: CDR1 LNHDA, CDR2 SQIVND (reference sequence). V was trimmed by 3 bases and J by 6 bases, leaving 11 bases between them. The CDR3 length is 13 residues. The CDR3, as DNA: TGTGCCAGTAGTATCCTGTATGGGAATGGCTACACCTTC. This translates into CASSILYGNGYTF.

This clonotype was seen only a few times. The chain carries TRBV9 and TRBJ2-3, with D perhaps matching TRBD2 (7 bases). Germline V gene data show CDR1 as SGDLS and CDR2 as YYNGEE. The V and J ends lost 4 bases and 0 bases respectively, with 12 bases between them. This CDR3 contains 15 residues. CDR3 amino acids: CASSRGGESTDTQYF. The CDR3 coding sequence is TGTGCCAGCAGCAGAGGGGGGGAAAGCACAGATACGCAGTATTTT.

This clonotype was observed a few times. This chain uses TRBV7-8 with TRBJ2-7; no clear D gene. Trimming removed 1 base from V and 3 bases from J, with 7 bases in between. CDR3 size: 13 residues. The germline gives CDR1 SGHVS, CDR2 FQNEAQ. The CDR3 sequence is CASSLGQHYEQYF. CDR3 coding DNA: TGTGCCAGCAGCTTAGGGCAGCACTACGAGCAGTACTTC.

This chain connects TRBV15 to TRBJ2-1, with 8 bases matching TRBD2. Looked up from germline, CDR1 is LNHNV and CDR2 is YYDKDF (reference sequence). Trimming removed 1 base from V and 7 bases from J; junction bases left unmatched: 15. The CDR3 totals 18 residues. The CDR3 region is CATSRAFRSGSRVNEQFF. CDR3 nucleotide sequence: TGTGCCACCAGCAGAGCATTCAGAAGCGGGAGTCGGGTGAATGAGCAGTTCTTC.

The V gene is TRBV28, the J gene TRBJ1-2; 9 bases are shared with TRBD1. The germline V gene encodes CDR1 MDHEN and CDR2 SYDVKM. V shed 5 bases and J 8 bases; nucleotides not matched to a gene: 9. This CDR3 has 14 amino acids. The CDR3 region has the DNA TGTGCCAGCAGTACGGGACAGGGATGGGAGGGCTACACCTTC. This gives the protein CASSTGQGWEGYTF.

This clonotype showed up just a few times. V is TRBV6-2 or TRBV6-3 and J is TRBJ2-1, with 9 nucleotides matching TRBD2. Trimming cost V 7 bases and J 6 bases; bases outside gene matches: 4. The CDR3 consists of 13 residues. Germline V gives CDR1 MNHEY, CDR2 SVGEGT. CDR3 DNA: TGTGCCAGCAATCTAGCGGGACCCAATGAGCAGTTCTTC. Translated: CASNLAGPNEQFF.

This rearrangement joins TRBV11-1 to TRBJ2-7; no definite D call. Per the germline V gene, CDR1 is SGHAT and CDR2 is FQDESV (reference sequence). The CDR3 covers 16 residues. V was cut by 1 base and J by 2 bases, with 15 bases left in between. The chain's CDR3 is CASSLEAGFRPYEQYF. As DNA, the CDR3 is TGTGCCAGCAGCTTAGAGGCAGGCTTTAGACCCTACGAGCAGTACTTC. Drawing the rest from reference TRBV11-1 and TRBJ2-7, the complete variable domain is EAEVAQSPRYKITEKSQAVAFWCDPISGHATLYWYRQILGQGPELLVQFQDESVVDDSQLPKDRFSAERLKGVDSTLKIQPAELGDSAMYLCASSLEAGFRPYEQYFGPGTRLTVT.

This chain uses TRBV11-3 with TRBJ1-1, with 10 bases matching TRBD1. Looked up from germline, CDR1 is SGHNT and CDR2 is YENEEA. Unmatched junction bases numbered 5, after V lost 4 bases and J lost 0 bases. CDR3 length: 16 residues. The CDR3 loop is CASSSRQGAMNTEAFF. As DNA, the CDR3 is TGTGCCAGCAGCTCCCGACAGGGGGCCATGAACACTGAAGCTTTCTTT.

The rearrangement links TRBV6-5 to TRBJ2-1; D remains ambiguous. Trimming left V 2 bases short and J 10 bases short, with 21 bases between. This CDR3 is 16 amino acids long. Germline loops: CDR1 MNHEY, CDR2 SVGAGI. This CDR3 is CASSYRPRTRSVEQFF. In DNA, the CDR3 is TGTGCCAGCAGTTACCGACCTAGGACCCGAAGTGTGGAGCAGTTCTTC.

V gene TRBV7-2 combines with J gene TRBJ2-7, with unresolved D. Germline CDR1 and CDR2: SGHTA and FQGNSA. The CDR3 length is 11 residues. Trimming took off 4 bases at V and 13 bases at J, with 14 bases between the two ends. The CDR3 region is CASSSLARVYF. As DNA, the CDR3 is TGTGCCAGCAGCTCGTTGGCTCGAGTCTACTTC.

Only a few counts were recorded for this clonotype. This chain links TRBV5-1 with TRBJ1-1; D may be TRBD1 (6 bases). Trimming took off 4 bases at V and 4 bases at J, with 14 bases between the two ends. This CDR3 spans 14 amino acids. The V gene's germline CDR1 is SGHRS and CDR2 YFSETQ. CDR3 amino acids: CASSHTGLGTEAFF. CDR3 nucleotides: TGCGCCAGCAGCCACACAGGGCTAGGCACTGAAGCTTTCTTT.

This clonotype was seen at least ten times. The chain couples TRBV5-1 to TRBJ2-1; D is possibly TRBD1 (6 bases). CDR1 and CDR2 (germline): SGHRS, YFSETQ. Trimming removed 3 bases at V and 10 bases at J, with 20 bases between. CDR3 length: 15 residues. The CDR3, as DNA: TGCGCCAGCAGCTCTATCGGGGACAAAACGGGGGAGCAGTTCTTC. Its protein is CASSSIGDKTGEQFF.

The genes are TRBV4-1 and TRBJ2-3, with D maybe TRBD2 (6 bases). This CDR3 is 17 amino acids long. V shed 0 bases and J shed 4 bases, with 17 bases lying between them. Germline CDR1 reads MGHRA; CDR2 reads YSYEKL. CDR3 sequence (DNA): TGCGCCAGCAGCCAAGAGGGGGGACTTCCTAGGGCAGATACGCAGTATTTT. It encodes CASSQEGGLPRADTQYF.

The sample holds a few counts of this clonotype. The chain uses TRBV12-3 or TRBV12-4 and TRBJ1-1; D ambiguous. Deletions cut 0 bases from V and 5 bases from J, with 10 bases between. The CDR3 totals 14 residues. This CDR3 reads CASSLARVGTEAFF. DNA for the CDR3: TGTGCCAGCAGTTTAGCCCGGGTAGGGACTGAAGCTTTCTTT.

This clonotype has only a few counts. This chain connects TRBV4-3 to TRBJ1-4; D is perhaps TRBD1 (5 bases). The germline V gene encodes CDR1 LGHNA and CDR2 YSLEER. The CDR3 length is 14 residues. V was cut by 5 bases and J by 5 bases, with 12 bases left in between. For the CDR3, the DNA is TGCGCCAGCAGCGAGGGGATTCCAAATGAAAAACTGTTTTTT. This gives the protein CASSEGIPNEKLFF.

This clonotype was observed a handful of times. V and J are TRBV18 and TRBJ1-1; 7 nucleotides match TRBD1. The CDR3 is 15 residues long. Germline assignment: CDR1 KGHSH and CDR2 LQKENI. V gave up 3 bases and J gave up 1 base; unmatched junction bases: 5. The CDR3: CASSPPRGKNTEAFF. CDR3 DNA sequence: TGTGCCAGCTCACCCCCCAGGGGGAAGAACACTGAAGCTTTCTTT.

V and J are TRBV14 and TRBJ1-1; D gene uncertain. The CDR3 has 13 amino acids. Trimming removed 1 base from V and 0 bases from J, with 3 bases in between. Germline CDR1 is SGHDN and CDR2 is FVKESK. CDR3 in amino acids: CASSQAMNTEAFF. For the CDR3, the DNA is TGTGCCAGCAGCCAAGCCATGAACACTGAAGCTTTCTTT.

The table lists this clonotype with a few counts. CDR3 nucleotide sequence: TGTGCCAGCAGCCGACTAGCGGGGGGGCCTCTAACCGGGGAGCTGTTTTTT. Translating gives CASSRLAGGPLTGELFF. The gene calls are TRBV4-2 and TRBJ2-2, with 14 bases that match TRBD2. Germline CDR1 reads LGHNA; CDR2 reads YNFKEQ. Germline trimming cut 4 bases from V and 5 bases from J; bases unmatched to any gene: 6. There are 17 residues in the CDR3.

Note on this clonotype: A read error may be the cause here, since a much bigger clone is one base away. In this CDR3 the conserved last residue, phenylalanine or tryptophan, is missing, so a read error is likely. The CDR3: CASSSGLAGNTDTQYL. The DNA of the CDR3 is TGTGCCAGCAGCTCCGGACTAGCGGGGAACACAGATACGCAGTATTTA. The chain combines TRBV7-2 with TRBJ2-3, with 12 bases lining up with TRBD2. The CDR3 contains 16 residues. V shed 4 bases and J 2 bases; nucleotides not matched to a gene: 4. Germline loops: CDR1 SGHTA, CDR2 FQGNSA.

This clonotype appeared a few times. The chain employs TRBV6-1 and TRBJ2-7; 7 positions agree with TRBD2. The V and J ends lost 4 bases and 3 bases, in that order; junction bases with no gene match: 6. Germline loops: CDR1 MNHNS, CDR2 SASEGT. This CDR3 spans 14 amino acids. CDR3 in amino acids: CASSGGLGSYEQYF. For the CDR3, the DNA is TGTGCCAGCAGTGGCGGACTAGGCAGCTACGAGCAGTACTTC.

The chain carries TRBV21-1 and TRBJ1-1; TRBD1 is the table's D call, not checked against the DNA. TRBV21-1 is termed a pseudogene. The CDR3 has 14 amino acids. The chain's CDR3 is CASDGRKGGPEAFF. The CDR3 coding sequence is TGTGCCAGCGATGGACGGAAGGGGGGGCCTGAAGCTTTCTTT.

This clonotype was seen a few times. The chain has TRBV12-3 or TRBV12-4 and TRBJ2-4, with 11 nucleotides matching TRBD2. The ends lost 6 bases at V and 0 bases at J; junction bases unmatched: 10. The CDR3 contains 18 residues. The CDR3 DNA reads as TGTGCCAGCAGCGCAGGGGGGACTAGCGGCCTAGCCAAAAACATTCAGTACTTC. This gives the protein CASSAGGTSGLAKNIQYF.

The chain recombines TRBV20-1 with TRBJ2-1; 10 nucleotides line up with TRBD2. Germline values: CDR1 DFQATT, CDR2 SNEGSKA (reference sequence). The CDR3 runs to 16 residues. The V segment lost 2 bases and the J segment 6 bases; nucleotides outside the gene matches: 10. This CDR3 reads CSARSGSSGRGNEQFF. The CDR3, as DNA: TGCAGTGCTAGATCGGGATCCAGCGGGAGGGGCAATGAGCAGTTCTTC.

The V call is TRBV12-3 or TRBV12-4, the J call TRBJ1-4; 9 nucleotides agree with TRBD1. Trimming took 6 bases from V and 4 from J; bases not matched to a gene: 6. This CDR3 is built from 15 residues. The CDR3 region is CASRRTDRGNEKLFF. The CDR3 bases are TGTGCCAGCAGGCGTACGGACAGGGGTAATGAAAAACTGTTTTTT.